The 4 T cell receptor beta chains presented below share a single source sample, sequenced in a study of blood T cell repertoires in COVID-19. Here immunoSEQ multiplex PCR was the method, and the copy in TCRdb shows in-frame clones only, minus some. The sample includes 200,000 or so clones, roughly 90% seen only once; the top ten take about 2.2%. Material: peripheral blood. These receptors were taken from a woman aged 45-65 years with acute or convalescent COVID-19.

This chain links TRBV11-3 with TRBJ1-2, with D maybe TRBD1 (5 bases). Germline loops: CDR1 SGHNT, CDR2 YENEEA. The CDR3 loop spans 13 amino acids. The ends were cut back, 5 bases at V and 3 bases at J, with 10 bases in the middle. Here the CDR3 reads CASSQGDDYGYTF. The CDR3 DNA reads TGTGCCAGCAGCCAAGGGGATGACTATGGCTACACCTTC. Together with reference TRBV11-3 and TRBJ1-2, the CDR3 gives the full variable domain: EAGVVQSPRYKIIEKKQPVAFWCNPISGHNTLYWYLQNLGQGPELLIRYENEEAVDDSQLPKDRFSAERLKGVDSTLKIQPAELGDSAVYLCASSQGDDYGYTFGSGTRLTVV.

The chain recombines TRBV30 with TRBJ1-2, with D unresolved. CDR3 size: 13 residues. Trimming removed 0 bases from V and 7 bases from J, with 12 bases in between. The germline V gene encodes CDR1 GTSNPN and CDR2 SVGIG (reference sequence). CDR3 loop: CAWSVREWSGYTF. In DNA form, the CDR3 reads TGTGCCTGGAGTGTACGTGAGTGGAGTGGCTACACCTTC.

The rearrangement joins TRBV5-1 to TRBJ2-1; D possibly corresponds to TRBD1 (6 bases). Trimming stripped 4 bases from V and 5 bases from J, with 19 bases between. The CDR3 has 16 residues. CDR1 and CDR2 (germline): SGHRS, YFSETQ. The CDR3 coding sequence is TGCGCCAGCAGCACCAAAACAGGGATCAACAACAATGAGCAGTTCTTC. Amino acid sequence: CASSTKTGINNNEQFF.

The rearrangement joins TRBV15 to TRBJ1-2; tentatively, D is TRBD1 (6 bases). Germline assignment: CDR1 LNHNV and CDR2 YYDKDF (reference sequence). The CDR3 is made up of 15 amino acids. V gave up 0 bases and J gave up 1 base, with 9 bases separating them. The CDR3 loop is CATSRERGFNYGYTF. The CDR3 nucleotides are TGTGCCACCAGCAGAGAGAGGGGGTTTAACTATGGCTACACCTTC.